Below, 19 T cell receptor beta chains from the same sample are listed, as sequenced in a study of blood T cell repertoires in COVID-19. Sequencing used immunoSEQ multiplex PCR; TCRdb keeps in-frame clones, though not all of them. The repertoire holds about 76,000 clones, with 75% to 90% as singletons. The specimen sequenced was peripheral blood. The receptors shown here come from a human donor in a cohort sampled during active COVID-19.

In this sample, this clone turned up once. The rearrangement uses TRBV7-3 and TRBJ2-2, with 15 bases identical to TRBD2. V was clipped by 5 bases and J by 4 bases; unmatched bases: 11. The CDR3 has 19 amino acids. From germline, CDR1 is SGHTA and CDR2 FQGTGA. CDR3 coding DNA: TGTGCCAGCAGCCTCCTACCGGGACTAGCGGGAGGACTCACCGGGGAGCTGTTTTTT. This gives the protein CASSLLPGLAGGLTGELFF.

V usage is TRBV7-3 and J usage is TRBJ1-2; TRBD1 might be the D (6 bases). The CDR3 consists of 18 residues. The germline V gene encodes CDR1 SGHTA and CDR2 FQGTGA. V gave up 0 bases and J gave up 4 bases, with 21 bases separating them. The CDR3 DNA sequence: TGTGCCAGCAGCTTAACCGCCGGGACGGGGAGAGGGGGCTATGGCTACACCTTC. This sequence encodes CASSLTAGTGRGGYGYTF.

V usage is TRBV6-5 and J usage is TRBJ2-1; TRBD2 aligns across 10 bases. Germline assignment: CDR1 MNHEY and CDR2 SVGAGI. V trimming: 6 bases; J trimming: 7 bases; junction bases outside the gene matches: 6. This CDR3 region has 14 residues. The CDR3 sequence is CASRGASGGNEQFF. DNA of the CDR3: TGTGCCAGCAGGGGCGCTAGCGGGGGAAATGAGCAGTTCTTC.

This clone is medium-sized in the sample. This chain joins TRBV25-1 and TRBJ1-1; no clear D. The germline V gene has CDR1 MGHDK and CDR2 SYGVNS. The V end lost 6 bases, the J end lost 6 bases, and 11 bases lay between the germline ends. This CDR3 has 12 amino acids. CDR3 nucleotides: TGTGCCAGCAGCGGGGTGATCGCTGAAGCTTTCTTT. The encoded protein is CASSGVIAEAFF. Based on the CDR3 plus reference TRBV25-1 and TRBJ1-1, the full variable domain is EADIYQTPRYLVIGTGKKITLECSQTMGHDKMYWYQQDPGMELHLIHYSYGVNSTEKGDLSSESTVSRIRTEHFPLTLESARPSHTSQYLCASSGVIAEAFFGQGTRLTVV.

The V gene is TRBV15, the J gene TRBJ2-1, with TRBD1 identical over 7 bases. CDR3 length: 16 residues. V lost 5 bases to trimming and J lost 5 bases; unmatched junction nucleotides: 12. Germline CDR1 and CDR2: LNHNV and YYDKDF (reference sequence). The CDR3 DNA sequence: TGTGCCACCAGCGATGGGCCAAGGACAGGAGACAATGAGCAGTTCTTC. It encodes CATSDGPRTGDNEQFF. The full variable domain, its missing parts supplied by reference TRBV15 and TRBJ2-1, is DAMVIQNPRYQVTQFGKPVTLSCSQTLNHNVMYWYQQKSSQAPKLLFHYYDKDFNNEADTPDNFQSRRPNTSFCFLDIRSPGLGDTAMYLCATSDGPRTGDNEQFFGPGTRLTVL.

CDR3 nucleotide sequence: TGTGCCAGCAGCTTGATTTCTAATTACAATCAGCCCCAGCATTTT. Residues: CASSLISNYNQPQHF. The rearrangement uses TRBV5-8 and TRBJ1-5; unclear D gene. CDR1 is SGHTS, CDR2 YDEGEE, per germline. V lost 1 base to trimming and J lost 3 bases, with 11 bases between them. This CDR3 is built from 15 residues.

The gene calls are TRBV19 and TRBJ2-3, with TRBD1 matching over 7 bases. CDR3 length: 15 residues. V was pared by 7 bases and J by 6 bases, with 13 bases of the junction left unmatched. Germline values: CDR1 LNHDA, CDR2 SQIVND (reference sequence). As DNA, the CDR3 is TGTGCCAGTAATCCCGGGACAGTCTACCAGGATACGCAGTATTTT. Amino acid sequence: CASNPGTVYQDTQYF. The full variable domain, completed using reference TRBV19 and TRBJ2-3, is DGGITQSPKYLFRKEGQNVTLSCEQNLNHDAMYWYRQDPGQGLRLIYYSQIVNDFQKGDIAEGYSVSREKKESFPLTVTSAQKNPTAFYLCASNPGTVYQDTQYFGPGTRLTVL.

The V gene is TRBV5-8, the J gene TRBJ2-1; TRBD2 matches 9 bases. The germline CDR1 and CDR2 sequences are SGHTS and YDEGEE. The CDR3 is 17 residues long. V dropped 0 bases and J dropped 0; count of bases not matched to a gene: 4. The CDR3: CASSLVVAGVSYNEQFF. DNA for the CDR3: TGTGCCAGCAGCTTGGTGGTAGCGGGGGTCTCCTACAATGAGCAGTTCTTC. Drawing the rest from reference TRBV5-8 and TRBJ2-1, the complete variable domain is EAGVTQSPTHLIKTRGQQATLRCSPISGHTSVYWYQQALGLGLQFLLWYDEGEERNRGNFPPRFSGRQFPNYSSELNVNALELEDSALYLCASSLVVAGVSYNEQFFGPGTRLTVL.

The chain links TRBV28 to TRBJ1-4; TRBD1 matches at 10 bases. Germline lookup yields CDR1 MDHEN and CDR2 SYDVKM. The length of the CDR3 is 16 residues. Germline trimming cut 8 bases from V and 5 bases from J; bases unmatched to any gene: 11. The CDR3 reads CASGVVTGGGNEKLFF. The DNA of the CDR3 is TGTGCCAGCGGAGTTGTGACAGGGGGCGGGAATGAAAAACTGTTTTTT.

The V and J genes are TRBV6-5 and TRBJ1-5, with 7 positions matching TRBD1. Germline assignment: CDR1 MNHEY and CDR2 SVGAGI. The junction had 10 bases not matched to a gene; V was cut back by 7 bases and J by 7 bases. This CDR3 contains 14 residues. In DNA form, the CDR3 reads TGTGCCAGCATGAACTTGGACAGGACCCAGCCCCAGCATTTT. Translated: CASMNLDRTQPQHF.

The chain carries TRBV6-2 or TRBV6-3 and TRBJ2-1; D may be TRBD2 (6 bases). V lost 4 bases and J lost 7, with 20 bases in between. CDR1 is MNHEY, CDR2 SVGEGT, per germline. CDR3 length: 16 amino acids. The CDR3 reads CASSWERGGVWNEQFF. The CDR3 DNA is TGTGCCAGCAGTTGGGAGCGTGGCGGGGTATGGAATGAGCAGTTCTTC.

The V gene is TRBV30, the J gene TRBJ2-2, with D unclear. This CDR3 spans 15 amino acids. Trimming removed 2 bases from V and 1 base from J, with 11 bases in between. Germline CDR1 reads GTSNPN; CDR2 reads SVGIG (reference sequence). CDR3 DNA sequence: TGTGCCTGGAGTACAGCTCTTAGGAACACCGGGGAGCTGTTTTTT. Amino acids: CAWSTALRNTGELFF. The full variable domain, in which reference TRBV30 and TRBJ2-2 provide the parts outside the CDR3, is SQTIHQWPATLVQPVGSPLSLECTVEGTSNPNLYWYRQAAGRGLQLLFYSVGIGQISSEVPQNLSASRPQDRQFILSSKKLLLSDSGFYLCAWSTALRNTGELFFGEGSRLTVL.

This clone showed up just a few times. The rearrangement joins TRBV24-1 to TRBJ1-6; maybe TRBD1 (6 bases). Trimming left V 9 bases short and J 9 bases short, with 20 bases between. Germline CDR1 and CDR2: KGHDR and SFDVKD. The CDR3 covers 15 residues. CDR3 bases: TGTGCCACCCAGGGGACACCCGAGAGAGGTTCACCCCTCCACTTT. Its protein is CATQGTPERGSPLHF.

The J gene is TRBJ2-2, the V gene TRBV7-2, with D maybe TRBD2 (6 bases). With 5 bases removed from V and 0 bases from J, the gap between germline ends came to 10 bases. Germline assignment: CDR1 SGHTA and CDR2 FQGNSA. The CDR3 sequence is 15 residues long. The CDR3 sequence: CASSPGGANTGELFF. CDR3 coding DNA: TGTGCCAGCAGCCCCGGGGGAGCGAACACCGGGGAGCTGTTTTTT. Full variable domain (remainder filled in from reference TRBV7-2 and TRBJ2-2): GAGVSQSPSNKVTEKGKDVELRCDPISGHTALYWYRQSLGQGLEFLIYFQGNSAPDKSGLPSDRFSAERTGGSVSTLTIQRTQQEDSAVYLCASSPGGANTGELFFGEGSRLTVL.

The chain joins TRBV6-5 to TRBJ2-7; TRBD1 matches 7 bases. Trimming at V came to 6 bases and at J to 2 bases, leaving 7 bases not matched to a gene. Per the germline V gene, CDR1 is MNHEY and CDR2 is SVGAGI. This CDR3 spans 14 amino acids. This CDR3 is CASRARQGTYEQYF. The CDR3 nucleotides are TGTGCCAGCAGAGCGAGACAGGGTACCTACGAGCAGTACTTC.

The chain employs TRBV11-1 and TRBJ1-2; D unresolved. There are 15 residues in the CDR3. The germline V and J ends were trimmed by 6 bases and 4 bases, with 18 bases remaining between them. Germline lookup yields CDR1 SGHAT and CDR2 FQDESV (reference sequence). The CDR3 region is CASSYGNDLSYGYTF. The CDR3 region has the DNA TGTGCCAGCAGTTACGGGAACGACCTCTCCTATGGCTACACCTTC.

This chain joins TRBV5-1 and TRBJ2-1; 8 bases fit TRBD2. CDR1 and CDR2 from the germline V gene are SGHRS and YFSETQ. J lost 8 bases, V lost 2 bases, and 6 bases had no gene match. This CDR3 has 14 residues. The CDR3 is CASSFLGLADEQFF. The CDR3 DNA is TGCGCCAGCAGCTTCCTCGGACTAGCCGATGAGCAGTTCTTC.

This clone was counted once. The chain recombines TRBV5-1 with TRBJ2-1; D call uncertain. Germline V gene sequence: CDR1 SGHRS, CDR2 YFSETQ. Trimming left V 0 bases short and J 1 base short, with 5 bases between. The length of the CDR3 is 14 residues. The CDR3 here is CASSLAESYNEQFF. The CDR3 nucleotides are TGCGCCAGCAGCTTGGCCGAGTCCTACAATGAGCAGTTCTTC.

V and J are TRBV29-1 and TRBJ1-3, with 7 nucleotides matching TRBD1. This CDR3 is built from 14 residues. Germline V gene sequence: CDR1 SQVTM, CDR2 ANQGSEA. The V and J ends lost 6 bases and 2 bases, in that order; junction bases with no gene match: 7. The CDR3 DNA reads TGCAGCGTAGCCACCGGGACAGCTGGAAACACCATATATTTT. It specifies CSVATGTAGNTIYF.